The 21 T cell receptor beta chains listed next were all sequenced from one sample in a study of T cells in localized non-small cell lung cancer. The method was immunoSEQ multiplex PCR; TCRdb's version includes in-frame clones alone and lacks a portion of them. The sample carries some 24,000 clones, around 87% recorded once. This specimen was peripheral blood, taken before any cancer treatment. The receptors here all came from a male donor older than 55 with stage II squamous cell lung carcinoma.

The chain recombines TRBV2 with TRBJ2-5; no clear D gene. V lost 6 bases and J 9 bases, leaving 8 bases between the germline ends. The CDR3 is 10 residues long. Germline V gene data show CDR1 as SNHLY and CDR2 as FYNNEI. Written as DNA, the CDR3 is TGTGCCAGCAGAACCCGCGCCCAGTACTTC. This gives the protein CASRTRAQYF.

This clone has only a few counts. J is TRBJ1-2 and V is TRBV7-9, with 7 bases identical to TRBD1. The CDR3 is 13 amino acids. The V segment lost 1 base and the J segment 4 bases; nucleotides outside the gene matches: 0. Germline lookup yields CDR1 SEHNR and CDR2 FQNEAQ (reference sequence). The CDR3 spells CASSLEGAYGYTF. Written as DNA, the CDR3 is TGTGCCAGCAGCTTAGAGGGGGCCTATGGCTACACCTTC.

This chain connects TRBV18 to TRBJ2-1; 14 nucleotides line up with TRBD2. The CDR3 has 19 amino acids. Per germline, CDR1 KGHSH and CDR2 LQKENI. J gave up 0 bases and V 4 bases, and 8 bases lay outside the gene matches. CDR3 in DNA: TGTGCCAGCTCACAGCCGGGACTAGCGGGAGCAGGCTCCTACAATGAGCAGTTCTTC. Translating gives CASSQPGLAGAGSYNEQFF. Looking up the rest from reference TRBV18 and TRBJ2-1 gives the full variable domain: NAGVMQNPRHLVRRRGQEARLRCSPMKGHSHVYWYRQLPEEGLKFMVYLQKENIIDESGMPKERFSAEFPKEGPSILRIQQVVRGDSAAYFCASSQPGLAGAGSYNEQFFGPGTRLTVL.

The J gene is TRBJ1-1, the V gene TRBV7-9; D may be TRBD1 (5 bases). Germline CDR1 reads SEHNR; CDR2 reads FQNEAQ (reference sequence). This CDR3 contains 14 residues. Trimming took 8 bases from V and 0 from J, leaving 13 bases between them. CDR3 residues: CASSQGRMNTEAFF. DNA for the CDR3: TGTGCCAGCTCCCAGGGAAGGATGAACACTGAAGCTTTCTTT.

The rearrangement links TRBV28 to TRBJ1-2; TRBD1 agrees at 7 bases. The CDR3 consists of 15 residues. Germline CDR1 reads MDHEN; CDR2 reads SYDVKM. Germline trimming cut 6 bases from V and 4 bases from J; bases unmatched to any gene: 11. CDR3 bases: TGTGCCAGCAGCTCCGTGGGGGACAGTAGCTATGGCTACACCTTC. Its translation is CASSSVGDSSYGYTF.

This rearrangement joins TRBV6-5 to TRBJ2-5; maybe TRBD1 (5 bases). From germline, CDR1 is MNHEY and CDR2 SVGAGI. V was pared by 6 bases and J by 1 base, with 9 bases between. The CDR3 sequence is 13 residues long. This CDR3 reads CASSPGFQETQYF. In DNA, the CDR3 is TGTGCCAGCAGCCCAGGGTTCCAAGAGACCCAGTACTTC.

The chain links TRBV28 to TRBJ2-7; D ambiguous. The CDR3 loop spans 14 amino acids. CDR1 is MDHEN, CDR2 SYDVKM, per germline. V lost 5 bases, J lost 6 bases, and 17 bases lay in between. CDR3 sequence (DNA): TGTGCCAGCAGTCCCGGTTCTATCAGTGGCGAGCAGTACTTC. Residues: CASSPGSISGEQYF.

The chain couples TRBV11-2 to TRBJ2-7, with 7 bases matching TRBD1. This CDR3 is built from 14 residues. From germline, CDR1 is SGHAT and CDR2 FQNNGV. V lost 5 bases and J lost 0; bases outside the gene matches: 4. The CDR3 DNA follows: TGTGCCAGCAGCAAAACAGGGGACTCCTACGAGCAGTACTTC. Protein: CASSKTGDSYEQYF.

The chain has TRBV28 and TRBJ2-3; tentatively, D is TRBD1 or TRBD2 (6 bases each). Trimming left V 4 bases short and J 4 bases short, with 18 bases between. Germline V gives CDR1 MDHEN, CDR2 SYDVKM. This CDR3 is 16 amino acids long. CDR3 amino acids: CASSSLGRGGADTQYF. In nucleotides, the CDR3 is TGTGCCAGCAGTTCCCTTGGCAGGGGAGGAGCAGATACGCAGTATTTT.

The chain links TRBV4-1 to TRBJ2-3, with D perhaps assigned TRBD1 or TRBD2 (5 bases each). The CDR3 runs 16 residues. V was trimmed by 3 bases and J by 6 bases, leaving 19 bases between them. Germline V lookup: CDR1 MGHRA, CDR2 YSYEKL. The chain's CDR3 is CASSHPPRDPADTQYF. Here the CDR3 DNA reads TGCGCCAGCAGCCACCCCCCCAGGGACCCCGCCGATACGCAGTATTTT.

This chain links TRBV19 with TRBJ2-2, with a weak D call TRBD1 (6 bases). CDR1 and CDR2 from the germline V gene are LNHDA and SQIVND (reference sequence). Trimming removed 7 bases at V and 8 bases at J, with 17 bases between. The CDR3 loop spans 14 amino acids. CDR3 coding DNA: TGTGCCAGTACCGAGACAGGCCCTATAGGGGAGCTGTTTTTT. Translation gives CASTETGPIGELFF.

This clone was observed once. Here the CDR3 DNA reads TGCAGCGTTGCCGACAGGGGGTGGACTGAAGCTTTCTTT. Protein sequence: CSVADRGWTEAFF. The V and J genes are TRBV29-1 and TRBJ1-1; 9 bases map to TRBD1. The length of the CDR3 is 13 residues. Germline V gives CDR1 SQVTM, CDR2 ANQGSEA. The V and J ends lost 4 bases and 5 bases, in that order; junction bases with no gene match: 5. The full variable domain, completed using reference TRBV29-1 and TRBJ1-1, is SAVISQKPSRDICQRGTSLTIQCQVDSQVTMMFWYRQQPGQSLTLIATANQGSEATYESGFVIDKFPISRPNLTFSTLTVSNMSPEDSSIYLCSVADRGWTEAFFGQGTRLTVV.

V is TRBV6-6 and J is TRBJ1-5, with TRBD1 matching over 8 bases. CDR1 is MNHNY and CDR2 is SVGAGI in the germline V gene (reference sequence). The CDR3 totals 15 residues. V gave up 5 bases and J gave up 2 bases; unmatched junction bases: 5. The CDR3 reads CASSGQGVGNQPQHF. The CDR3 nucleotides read TGTGCCAGCAGTGGACAGGGAGTGGGCAATCAGCCCCAGCATTTT.

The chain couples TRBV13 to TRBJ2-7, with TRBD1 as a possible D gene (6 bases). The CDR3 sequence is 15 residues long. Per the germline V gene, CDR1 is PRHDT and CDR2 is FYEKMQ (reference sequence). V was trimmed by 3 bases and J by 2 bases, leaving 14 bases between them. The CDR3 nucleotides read TGTGCCAGCAGCTTTGTCCGGGACAACCCCTACGAGCAGTACTTC. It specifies CASSFVRDNPYEQYF.

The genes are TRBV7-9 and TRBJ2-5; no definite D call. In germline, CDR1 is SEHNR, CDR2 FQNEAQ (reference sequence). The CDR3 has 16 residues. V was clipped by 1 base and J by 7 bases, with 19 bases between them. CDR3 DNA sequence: TGTGCCAGCAGCTTAGGGGTACGGGCAGTATGGTCGACCCAGTACTTC. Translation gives CASSLGVRAVWSTQYF.

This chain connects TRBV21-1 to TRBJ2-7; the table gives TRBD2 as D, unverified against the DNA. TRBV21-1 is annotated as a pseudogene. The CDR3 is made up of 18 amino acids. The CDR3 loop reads CASSKERLGAGGLNEQYF. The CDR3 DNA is TGTGCCAGCAGCAAAGAACGCCTGGGGGCGGGAGGGTTGAACGAGCAGTACTTC.

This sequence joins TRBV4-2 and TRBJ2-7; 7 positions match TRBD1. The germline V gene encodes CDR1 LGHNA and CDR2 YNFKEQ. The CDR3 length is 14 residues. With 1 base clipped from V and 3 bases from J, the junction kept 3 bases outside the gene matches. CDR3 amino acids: CASSQGQGSYEQYF. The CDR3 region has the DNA TGTGCCAGCAGCCAAGGACAGGGAAGCTACGAGCAGTACTTC.

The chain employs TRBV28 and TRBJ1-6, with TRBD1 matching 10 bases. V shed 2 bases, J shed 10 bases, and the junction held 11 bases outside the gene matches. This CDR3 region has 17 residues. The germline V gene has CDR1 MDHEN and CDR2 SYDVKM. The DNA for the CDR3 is TGTGCCAGCAGTTTACCCCGGACAGGGGGGGATAGATCACCCCTCCACTTT. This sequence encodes CASSLPRTGGDRSPLHF.

The CDR3 coding sequence is TGTGCCAGCAGCTTGGGCAGTGGGTACAGGAGCACTGAAGCTTTCTTT. It translates to CASSLGSGYRSTEAFF. The chain combines TRBV5-4 with TRBJ1-1; perhaps TRBD1 as D (5 bases). The CDR3 contains 16 residues. Germline CDR1 is SGHNT and CDR2 is YYREEE (reference sequence). With 0 bases removed from V and 4 bases from J, the gap between germline ends came to 16 bases.

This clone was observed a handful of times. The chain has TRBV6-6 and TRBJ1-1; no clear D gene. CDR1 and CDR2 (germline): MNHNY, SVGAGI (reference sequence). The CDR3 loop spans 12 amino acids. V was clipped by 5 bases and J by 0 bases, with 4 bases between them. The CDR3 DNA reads TGTGCCAGCAGTAAAATGAACACTGAAGCTTTCTTT. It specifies CASSKMNTEAFF.

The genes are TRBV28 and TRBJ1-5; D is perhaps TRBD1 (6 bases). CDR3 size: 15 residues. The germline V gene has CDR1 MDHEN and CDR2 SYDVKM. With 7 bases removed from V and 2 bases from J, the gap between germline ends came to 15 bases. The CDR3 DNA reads TGTGCCAGCACCTTGAGAGGGGGGGGCAATCAGCCCCAGCATTTT. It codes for CASTLRGGGNQPQHF.